This T cell receptor (beta chain) was captured in a study of T cell repertoires in cytomegalovirus infection. TCRdb reprocessed the reads via MiXCR and lists one record per CDR3 protein. This sample has fewer than 850,000 distinct CDR3 sequences; under 35% occur once, and the top ten carry around 12%. J lost 1 base, V lost 0 bases, and 9 bases had no gene match. CDR3 length: 18 residues. Germline assignment: CDR1 LGHNA and CDR2 YSLEER. There are many counts of this clonotype. The antigen is not known. The material was cultured CD8+ T cells from PBMCs, obtained from culture after CMV antigen stimulation. The receptor's source is a human donor in good health (CMV status not recorded). Some clones in this sample may be carry-over from other donors' samples. The chain joins TRBV4-3 to TRBJ2-5; the match to TRBD2 covers 9 bases. Here the CDR3 DNA reads TGCGCCAGCAGCCAAGATGGGGGTCAGGGACTAGCCCAAGAGACCCAGTACTTC. Its translation: CASSQDGGQGLAQETQYF.